The 7 T cell receptor beta chains presented below share a single source sample, sequenced in a study of T cell clones after liver transplantation. Libraries were prepared by immunoSEQ multiplex PCR; TCRdb keeps only in-frame clonotypes and omits some of them. Counted here are some 9,000 clones, about 72% occurring once; the ten biggest clones make up about a fifth. The sequences come from CD8+ T cells from blood, collected at the approximately 15-month timepoint. The receptors originated from a human patient who received a liver transplant. The graft donor may be the source of some T cells.

This clone has a single count. The chain uses TRBV5-5 and TRBJ1-6; 8 bases line up with TRBD1. Germline trimming cut 3 bases from V and 5 bases from J; bases unmatched to any gene: 4. Germline CDR1 is SGHKS and CDR2 is YYEKEE (reference sequence). The CDR3 consists of 15 residues. The CDR3 loop reads CASSSPDRDNSPLHF. CDR3 sequence (DNA): TGTGCCAGCAGCTCACCGGACAGGGATAATTCACCCCTCCACTTT.

This clone was seen only a few times. J is TRBJ2-5 and V is TRBV7-2, with 13 bases fitting TRBD2. CDR3 length: 18 amino acids. V shed 5 bases, J shed 4 bases, and the junction held 13 bases outside the gene matches. Per germline, CDR1 SGHTA and CDR2 FQGNSA. The CDR3 loop reads CASSRAIGLAGETETQYF. CDR3 coding DNA: TGTGCCAGCAGCCGAGCCATTGGACTAGCGGGAGAGACAGAGACCCAGTACTTC.

The chain couples TRBV6-5 to TRBJ2-3; weak D call: TRBD1 (6 bases). Germline V gene data show CDR1 as MNHEY and CDR2 as SVGAGI. Trimming removed 7 bases at V and 2 bases at J, with 13 bases between. The CDR3 contains 14 residues. The CDR3 DNA reads TGTGCCAGCAAAGACAGGTTTTACACAGATACGCAGTATTTT. It is translated as CASKDRFYTDTQYF.

The V call is TRBV5-6, the J call TRBJ2-2; TRBD2 might be the D (5 bases). Per germline, CDR1 SGHDT and CDR2 YYEEEE. This CDR3 has 18 residues. Trimming removed 0 bases from V and 4 bases from J, with 19 bases in between. In DNA form, the CDR3 reads TGTGCCAGCAGCTTGGGGCTAGTTATCGTCGAGGGCACCGGGGAGCTGTTTTTT. It codes for CASSLGLVIVEGTGELFF.

This clone was seen once. V is TRBV29-1 and J is TRBJ2-5; D possibly corresponds to TRBD2 (6 bases). Looked up from germline, CDR1 is SQVTM and CDR2 is ANQGSEA. CDR3 length equals 13 residues. Trimming took 2 bases from V and 5 from J, leaving 12 bases between them. This chain's CDR3 is CSVEWEAGETQYF. CDR3 sequence (DNA): TGCAGCGTTGAATGGGAGGCCGGGGAGACCCAGTACTTC.

The chain employs TRBV28 and TRBJ2-7, with 8 bases aligning to TRBD2. This CDR3 comprises 15 residues. The V gene's germline CDR1 is MDHEN and CDR2 SYDVKM. V lost 3 bases, J lost 4 bases, and 8 bases stayed unmatched. The CDR3 here is CASSFSTSGKYEQYV. In DNA, the CDR3 is TGTGCCAGCAGTTTTTCAACTAGCGGTAAATACGAGCAGTACGTC.

V is TRBV27 and J is TRBJ2-7, with 10 bases aligning to TRBD2. The germline CDR1 and CDR2 sequences are MNHEY and SMNVEV (reference sequence). The CDR3 spans 17 residues. The junction had 9 bases not matched to a gene; V was cut back by 0 bases and J by 4 bases. The CDR3 reads CASSLSGSGRALYEQYV. The CDR3 nucleotides read TGTGCCAGCAGTTTATCGGGGAGCGGGAGGGCCCTATACGAGCAGTACGTC.